This entry is about one T cell receptor (beta chain). One junction end disagrees with the germline gene, perhaps due to a read error. The TCR beta CDR3 regions underwent amplification using RNA transcripts as the source. RT-PCR in the first round (using the HTBI primer set) targeted the TCR CDR3. One entry per CDR3 protein, called by TCRdb with MiXCR from the multiplex PCR reads. The sample shows more than 300,000 distinct CDR3 sequences, approximately 17% of them seen only once. The entry originates in a study of T cells in Graves' hyperthyroidism and ophthalmopathy. Drawn at first hyperthyroidism diagnosis, the blood sample preceded any ophthalmopathy symptoms. Sequencing input: blood. The receptor's source is a woman under 40 with Graves' hyperthyroidism that later progressed to Graves' ophthalmopathy.

CDR3 DNA sequence: TGCAGTGCACCCCTAGCGGGAGGCTCCTCCAATGAGCAGTTCTTC. It encodes CSAPLAGGSSNEQFF. The chain joins TRBV20-1 to TRBJ2-1; 11 nucleotides match TRBD2. CDR1 is DFQATT, CDR2 SNEGSKA, per germline (reference sequence). CDR3 length: 15 amino acids.